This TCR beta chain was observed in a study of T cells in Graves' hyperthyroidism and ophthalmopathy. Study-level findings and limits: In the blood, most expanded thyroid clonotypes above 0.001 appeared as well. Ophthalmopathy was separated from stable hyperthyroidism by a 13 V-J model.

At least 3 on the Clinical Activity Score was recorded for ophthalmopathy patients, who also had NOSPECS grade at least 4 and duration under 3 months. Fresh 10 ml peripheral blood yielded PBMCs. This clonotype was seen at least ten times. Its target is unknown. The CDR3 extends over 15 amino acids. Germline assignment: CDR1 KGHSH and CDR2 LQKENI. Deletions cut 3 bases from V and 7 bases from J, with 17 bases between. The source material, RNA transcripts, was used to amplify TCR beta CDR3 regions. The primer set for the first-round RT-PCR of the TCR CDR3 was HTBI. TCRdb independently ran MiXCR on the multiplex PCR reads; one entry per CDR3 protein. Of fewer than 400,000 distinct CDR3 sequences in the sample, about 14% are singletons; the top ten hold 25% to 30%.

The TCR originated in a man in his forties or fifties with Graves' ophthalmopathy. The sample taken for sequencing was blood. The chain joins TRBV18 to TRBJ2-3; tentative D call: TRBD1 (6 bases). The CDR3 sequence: CASSPTGFPAHTQYF. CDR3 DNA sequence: TGTGCCAGCTCACCCACAGGGTTTCCAGCGCATACGCAGTATTTT.